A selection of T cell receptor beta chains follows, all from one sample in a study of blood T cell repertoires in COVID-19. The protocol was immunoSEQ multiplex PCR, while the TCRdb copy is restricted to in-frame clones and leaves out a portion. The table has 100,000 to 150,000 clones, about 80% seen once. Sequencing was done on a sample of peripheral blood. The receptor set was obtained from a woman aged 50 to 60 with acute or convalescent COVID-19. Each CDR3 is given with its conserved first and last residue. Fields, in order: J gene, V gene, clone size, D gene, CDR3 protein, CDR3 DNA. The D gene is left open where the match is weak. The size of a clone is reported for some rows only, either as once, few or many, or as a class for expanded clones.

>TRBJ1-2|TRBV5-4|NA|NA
CASSLPGDGYTF
TGTGCCAGCAGCTTGCCAGGGGATGGCTACACCTTC
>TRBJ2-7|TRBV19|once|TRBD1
CASSKQGMAYEQYF
TGTGCCAGTAGTAAACAGGGGATGGCCTACGAGCAGTACTTC
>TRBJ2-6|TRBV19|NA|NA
CASSIEQGFVSGANVLTF
TGTGCCAGTAGTATCGAACAGGGTTTCGTGTCTGGGGCCAACGTCCTGACTTTC
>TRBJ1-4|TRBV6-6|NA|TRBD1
CASSIRDSSEKLFF
TGTGCCAGCAGTATCCGGGACAGTTCTGAAAAACTGTTTTTT
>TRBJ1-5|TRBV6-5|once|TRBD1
CASRTGMGQPQHF
TGTGCCAGCAGGACAGGGATGGGACAGCCCCAGCATTTT
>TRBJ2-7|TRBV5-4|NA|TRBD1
CASSQQGQGRMYEQYF
TGTGCCAGCAGCCAGCAGGGACAGGGAAGGATGTACGAGCAGTACTTC
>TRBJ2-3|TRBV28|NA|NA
CASVTGGYADTQYF
TGTGCCAGCGTTACCGGGGGATACGCAGATACGCAGTATTTT
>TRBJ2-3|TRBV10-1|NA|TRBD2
CASSGAGSTDTQYF
TGCGCCAGCAGTGGAGCGGGGAGCACAGATACGCAGTATTTT
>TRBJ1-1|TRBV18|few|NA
CASSPGLMNTEAFF
TGTGCCAGCTCACCAGGACTGATGAACACTGAAGCTTTCTTT
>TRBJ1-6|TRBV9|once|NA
CASSPSGSDNSPLHF
TGTGCCAGCAGCCCCAGTGGTTCCGATAATTCACCCCTCCACTTT
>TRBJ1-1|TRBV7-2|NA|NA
CASSNGLNTEAFF
TGTGCCAGCAGCAATGGCTTGAACACTGAAGCTTTCTTT
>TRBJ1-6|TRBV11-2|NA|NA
CASSLRVSYNSPLHF
TGTGCCAGCAGCTTACGGGTCTCCTATAATTCACCCCTCCACTTT
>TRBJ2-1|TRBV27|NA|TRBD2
CASSLGLAGIYNEQFF
TGTGCCAGCAGTTTAGGACTAGCGGGGATCTACAATGAGCAGTTCTTC
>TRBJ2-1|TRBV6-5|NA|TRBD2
CASSPGLVNEQFF
TGTGCCAGCAGTCCGGGACTAGTTAATGAGCAGTTCTTC
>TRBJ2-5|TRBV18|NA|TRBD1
CASSQGQLKLETQYF
TGTGCCAGCTCTCAGGGACAGCTGAAGTTGGAGACCCAGTACTTC
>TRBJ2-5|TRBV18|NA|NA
CASSPRVRLGEALETQYF
TGTGCCAGCTCACCACGAGTCAGGTTGGGGGAGGCCCTAGAGACCCAGTACTTC
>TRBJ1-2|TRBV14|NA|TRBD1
CASSRQGRHGYTF
TGTGCCAGCAGCAGACAGGGCAGGCATGGCTACACCTTC
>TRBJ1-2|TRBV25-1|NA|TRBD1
CASSEVGQINYGYTF
TGTGCCAGCAGTGAAGTGGGACAGATAAACTATGGCTACACCTTC